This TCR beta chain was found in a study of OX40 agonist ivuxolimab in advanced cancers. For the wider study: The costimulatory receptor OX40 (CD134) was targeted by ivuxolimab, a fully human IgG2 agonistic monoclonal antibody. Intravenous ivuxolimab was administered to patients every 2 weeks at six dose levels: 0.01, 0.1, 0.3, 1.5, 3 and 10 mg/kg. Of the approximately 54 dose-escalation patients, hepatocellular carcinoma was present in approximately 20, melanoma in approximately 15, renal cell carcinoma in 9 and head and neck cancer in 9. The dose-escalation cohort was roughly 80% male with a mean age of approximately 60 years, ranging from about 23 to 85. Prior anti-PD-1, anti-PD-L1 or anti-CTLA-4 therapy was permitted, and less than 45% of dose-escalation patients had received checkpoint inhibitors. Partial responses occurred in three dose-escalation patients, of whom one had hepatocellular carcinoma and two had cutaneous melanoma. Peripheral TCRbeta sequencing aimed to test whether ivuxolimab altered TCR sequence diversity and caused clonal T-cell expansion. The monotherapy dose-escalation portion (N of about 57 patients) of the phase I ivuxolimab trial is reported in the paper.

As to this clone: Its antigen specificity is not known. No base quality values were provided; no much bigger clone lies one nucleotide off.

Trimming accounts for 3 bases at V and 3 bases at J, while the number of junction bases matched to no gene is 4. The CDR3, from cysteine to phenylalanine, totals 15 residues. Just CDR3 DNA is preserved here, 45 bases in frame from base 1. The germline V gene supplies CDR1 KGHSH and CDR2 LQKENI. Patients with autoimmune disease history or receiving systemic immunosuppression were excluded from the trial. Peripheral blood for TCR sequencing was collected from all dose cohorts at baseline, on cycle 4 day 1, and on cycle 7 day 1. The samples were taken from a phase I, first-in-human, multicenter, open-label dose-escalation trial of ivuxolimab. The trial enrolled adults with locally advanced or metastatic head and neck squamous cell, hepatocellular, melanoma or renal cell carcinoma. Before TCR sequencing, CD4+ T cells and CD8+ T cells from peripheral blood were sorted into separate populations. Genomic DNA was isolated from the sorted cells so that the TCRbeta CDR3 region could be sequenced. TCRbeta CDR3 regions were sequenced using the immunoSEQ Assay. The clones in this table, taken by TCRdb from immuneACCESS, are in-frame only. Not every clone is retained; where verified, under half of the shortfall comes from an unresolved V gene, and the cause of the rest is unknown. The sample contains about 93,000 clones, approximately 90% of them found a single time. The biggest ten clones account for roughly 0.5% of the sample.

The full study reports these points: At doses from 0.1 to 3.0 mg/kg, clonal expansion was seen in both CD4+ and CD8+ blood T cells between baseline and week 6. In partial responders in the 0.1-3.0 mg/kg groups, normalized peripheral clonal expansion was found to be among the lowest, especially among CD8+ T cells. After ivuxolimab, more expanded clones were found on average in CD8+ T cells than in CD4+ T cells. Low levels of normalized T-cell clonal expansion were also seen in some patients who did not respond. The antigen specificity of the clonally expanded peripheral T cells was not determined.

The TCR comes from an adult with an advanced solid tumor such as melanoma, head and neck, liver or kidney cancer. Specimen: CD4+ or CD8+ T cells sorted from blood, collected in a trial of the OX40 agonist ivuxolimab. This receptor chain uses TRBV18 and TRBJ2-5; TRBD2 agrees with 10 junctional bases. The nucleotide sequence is TGTGCCAGCTCACCGTTCGGGACTAGCGAAGAGACCCAGTACTTC. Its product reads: CASSPFGTSEETQYF.